The present TCR beta chain was sequenced within a study of identical twins. Study observations and caveats: Monozygotic twin pairs showed more out-of-frame TCR alpha sharing than models estimated.

Through template switching, a universal primer site was introduced, and the cDNA contained unique molecular identifiers. TCRdb used MiXCR to reprocess the 5' RACE reads, holding one entry per CDR3 protein. Among 1.5 million to 2 million distinct CDR3 sequences, roughly a third were seen once, and the ten largest hold less than 0.35%. The CDR3 runs 13 residues. Germline CDR1 and CDR2: SEHNR and FQNEAQ (reference sequence). V shed 6 bases and J shed 4 bases, with 13 bases lying between them. This clonotype was recorded a few times. Its antigen is undetermined. The chain links TRBV7-9 to TRBJ2-7; D unresolved. Sequenced material: cord blood. The origin of this receptor is a newborn girl in good health. This CDR3 reads CASSTRREYEQYF. CDR3 DNA sequence: TGTGCCAGCAGTACTCGAAGGGAATACGAGCAGTACTTC. Together with reference TRBV7-9 and TRBJ2-7, the CDR3 gives the full variable domain: DTGVSQNPRHKITKRGQNVTFRCDPISEHNRLYWYRQTLGQGPEFLTYFQNEAQLEKSRLLSDRFSAERPKGSFSTLEIQRTEQGDSAMYLCASSTRREYEQYFGPGTRLTVT.